These 26 T cell receptor beta chains were sequenced from one sample in a study of shared T cell receptors in the human thymus. This table comes from immunoSEQ multiplex PCR, and its TCRdb copy is limited to in-frame clones, with some not included. The sample has 500,000 to 850,000 clones, more than 70% seen once; the top ten hold more than 0.009%. This sample was shared with a second study, whose subject was human thymus T cells.

The specimen was thymocytes. These TCRs come from a boy less than two years old with a congenital heart defect.

This chain uses TRBV5-1 with TRBJ2-4; 10 nucleotides align to TRBD1. Losses at the gene ends were 3 bases for V and 12 bases for J; bases not matched to a gene: 9. CDR3 length: 14 amino acids. Germline V lookup: CDR1 SGHRS, CDR2 YFSETQ. DNA for the CDR3: TGCGCCAGCAGCTCCCGGGACAGGGGAGCTAATCAGTACTTC. Protein sequence: CASSSRDRGANQYF.

The rearrangement joins TRBV15 to TRBJ2-5; 10 bases match TRBD1. CDR1 is LNHNV, CDR2 YYDKDF, per germline (reference sequence). CDR3 length equals 16 residues. Germline trimming cut 1 base from V and 2 bases from J; bases unmatched to any gene: 4. CDR3 sequence reads: CATSRGGQGTQETQYF. CDR3 coding DNA: TGTGCCACCAGCAGAGGGGGACAGGGGACTCAAGAGACCCAGTACTTC.

The gene calls are TRBV7-2 and TRBJ2-3; 10 nucleotides align to TRBD2. Germline V CDR1 and CDR2: SGHTA, FQGNSA. This CDR3 region has 17 residues. V shed 1 base and J 2 bases; nucleotides not matched to a gene: 6. DNA of the CDR3: TGTGCCAGCAGCTTAGTTGTGCTAGCGGGAGTCACAGATACGCAGTATTTT. The encoded protein is CASSLVVLAGVTDTQYF.

The rearrangement joins TRBV28 to TRBJ1-4; D is unresolved. Trimming removed 3 bases at V and 0 bases at J, with 11 bases between. Looked up from germline, CDR1 is MDHEN and CDR2 is SYDVKM. The CDR3 is made up of 16 amino acids. The CDR3 nucleotides read TGTGCCAGCAGTTTTCTCCTCCCTGCAACTAATGAAAAACTGTTTTTT. This sequence encodes CASSFLLPATNEKLFF.

In regard to this clone: The junction departs from the called germline gene at one end, perhaps through a read error. Within the sample, other DNA sequences also encode this same CDR3. The gene calls are TRBV27 and TRBJ1-6; D is unclear. Germline V lookup: CDR1 MNHEY, CDR2 SMNVEV (reference sequence). This CDR3 spans 13 amino acids. CDR3 in amino acids: CASSAALNSPLHF. The CDR3 DNA is TGTGCCAGCAGTGCGGCACTAAATTCCCCCCTCCACTTT.

The chain links TRBV13 to TRBJ2-7; 9 bases line up with TRBD2. The junction had 5 bases not matched to a gene; V was cut back by 2 bases and J by 0 bases. Germline CDR1 PRHDT, CDR2 FYEKMQ (reference sequence). There are 16 residues in the CDR3. The CDR3 spells CASSLPKTSGSYEQYF. CDR3 DNA: TGTGCCAGCAGCTTACCTAAGACTAGCGGCTCCTACGAGCAGTACTTC.

The chain uses TRBV7-3 and TRBJ2-5, with a possible D match to TRBD1 (5 bases). The length of the CDR3 is 13 residues. V dropped 5 bases and J dropped 5 bases, with 12 bases sitting between them. Germline CDR1 is SGHTA and CDR2 is FQGTGA. CDR3 in DNA: TGTGCCAGCAGCGTGCAGGGTCAGGAGACCCAGTACTTC. This translates into CASSVQGQETQYF.

The genes are TRBV4-2 and TRBJ2-1; TRBD2 matches at 8 bases. After removal of 4 bases from V and 6 bases from J, the junction contained 5 bases not matched to a gene. This CDR3 has 14 amino acids. Germline V gene sequence: CDR1 LGHNA, CDR2 YNFKEQ. DNA of the CDR3: TGTGCCAGCAGCCCCGGACTAGCTGGCAATGAGCAGTTCTTC. Its protein is CASSPGLAGNEQFF.

The chain links TRBV19 to TRBJ1-1, with D possibly matching TRBD1 (6 bases). With 5 bases removed from V and 10 bases from J, the gap between germline ends came to 17 bases. Per germline, CDR1 LNHDA and CDR2 SQIVND (reference sequence). This CDR3 has 13 amino acids. CDR3 amino acids: CASSSRGGAGAFF. The CDR3 nucleotides read TGTGCCAGTAGTTCCCGTGGGGGGGCGGGAGCTTTCTTT.

The CDR3 is CASSIPDRPYYGYTF. CDR3 nucleotides: TGTGCCAGTAGTATTCCAGACAGGCCTTACTATGGCTACACCTTC. The chain uses TRBV19 and TRBJ1-2; tentative D call: TRBD1 (6 bases). Trimming shortened V by 3 bases and J by 3 bases, and 14 bases separated the two germline ends. The CDR3 has 15 residues. Germline values: CDR1 LNHDA, CDR2 SQIVND (reference sequence).

This chain joins TRBV28 and TRBJ2-3; TRBD2 might be the D (7 bases). CDR1 and CDR2 from the germline V gene are MDHEN and SYDVKM. The CDR3 covers 17 residues. With 6 bases removed from V and 3 bases from J, the gap between germline ends came to 22 bases. In DNA, the CDR3 is TGTGCCAGCAGCACCGACGGGGGAGGGGGGGGGACAGATACGCAGTATTTT. Translating gives CASSTDGGGGGTDTQYF.

This sequence joins TRBV7-8 and TRBJ2-1; D is undetermined. CDR1 and CDR2 (germline): SGHVS, FQNEAQ. V lost 4 bases and J 5 bases, leaving 6 bases between the germline ends. The length of the CDR3 is 12 residues. The CDR3 loop is CASSYLNNEQFF. CDR3 bases: TGTGCCAGCAGCTATCTAAACAATGAGCAGTTCTTC.

The V and J genes are TRBV4-1 and TRBJ1-3, with a weak D call TRBD1 (5 bases). The germline V and J ends were trimmed by 1 base and 2 bases, with 18 bases remaining between them. Germline V gene lookup returns CDR1 MGHRA and CDR2 YSYEKL. The CDR3 runs 18 residues. CDR3 residues: CASSQGRGTGLAGNTIYF. CDR3 DNA sequence: TGCGCCAGCAGCCAAGGACGAGGAACAGGCCTCGCTGGAAACACCATATATTTT.

J is TRBJ2-3 and V is TRBV27; D ambiguous. The germline V gene has CDR1 MNHEY and CDR2 SMNVEV (reference sequence). The CDR3 is 12 residues long. The V end lost 6 bases, the J end lost 4 bases, and 8 bases lay between the germline ends. As DNA, the CDR3 is TGTGCCAGCAGGGCCCCGTCAGATACGCAGTATTTT. Translated, it gives CASRAPSDTQYF.

This chain's CDR3 is CASSEAQGAVNTIYF. For the CDR3, the DNA is TGTGCCAGCAGTGAAGCCCAGGGGGCTGTAAACACCATATATTTT. The chain uses TRBV25-1 and TRBJ1-3; 8 positions match TRBD1. Germline V gene lookup returns CDR1 MGHDK and CDR2 SYGVNS. The junction had 6 bases not matched to a gene; V was cut back by 2 bases and J by 6 bases. This CDR3 comprises 15 residues.

The rearrangement links TRBV15 to TRBJ2-2; TRBD2 matches 13 bases. The CDR3 runs to 18 residues. The ends lost 5 bases at V and 3 bases at J; junction bases unmatched: 9. Germline V gene sequence: CDR1 LNHNV, CDR2 YYDKDF (reference sequence). The CDR3 spells CATSRLLAGGPYTGELFF. DNA for the CDR3: TGTGCCACCAGCCGTCTACTAGCGGGGGGGCCTTACACCGGGGAGCTGTTTTTT.

The chain uses TRBV5-1 and TRBJ2-7; the match to TRBD2 covers 7 bases. J gave up 6 bases and V 4 bases, and 10 bases lay outside the gene matches. The CDR3 length is 14 residues. Germline loops: CDR1 SGHRS, CDR2 YFSETQ. The CDR3 loop is CASSIGLGSSEQYF. CDR3 in DNA: TGCGCCAGCAGCATAGGACTAGGTTCGAGCGAGCAGTACTTC. The variable domain in full, with the rest retrieved from reference TRBV5-1 and TRBJ2-7, is KAGVTQTPRYLIKTRGQQVTLSCSPISGHRSVSWYQQTPGQGLQFLFEYFSETQRNKGNFPGRFSGRQFSNSRSEMNVSTLELGDSALYLCASSIGLGSSEQYFGPGTRLTVT.

The V and J genes are TRBV18 and TRBJ2-3, with D tentatively TRBD2 (6 bases). Germline V gives CDR1 KGHSH, CDR2 LQKENI. The CDR3 has 16 amino acids. Trimming stripped 6 bases from V and 2 bases from J, with 18 bases between. The chain's CDR3 is CASSSSWRGDTDTQYF. The DNA of the CDR3 is TGTGCCAGCTCCTCATCCTGGAGGGGAGACACAGATACGCAGTATTTT.

The chain uses TRBV5-1 and TRBJ1-2; 7 bases map to TRBD1. Germline V gives CDR1 SGHRS, CDR2 YFSETQ. This CDR3 is built from 17 residues. Trimming took 0 bases from V and 0 from J; bases not matched to a gene: 8. The CDR3 region is CASSLGRQGIANYGYTF. CDR3 DNA sequence: TGCGCCAGCAGCTTGGGCAGACAGGGAATAGCTAACTATGGCTACACCTTC.

V is TRBV4-3 and J is TRBJ2-5; 7 nucleotides agree with TRBD2. CDR1 is LGHNA and CDR2 is YSLEER in the germline V gene. After removal of 1 base from V and 2 bases from J, the junction contained 7 bases not matched to a gene. The CDR3 length is 16 residues. CDR3 in DNA: TGCGCCAGCAGCCAAGTAGCGCGGGAGTATCAAGAGACCCAGTACTTC. This gives the protein CASSQVAREYQETQYF.

The chain carries TRBV28 and TRBJ2-4; TRBD2 matches 7 bases. CDR1 MDHEN and CDR2 SYDVKM come from the germline V gene. Unmatched junction bases numbered 9, after V lost 1 base and J lost 12 bases. The CDR3 consists of 14 residues. CDR3 sequence: CASSLSGGPLAQYF. CDR3 in DNA: TGTGCCAGCAGTTTATCGGGGGGACCGTTAGCTCAGTACTTC.

The chain joins TRBV7-9 to TRBJ2-1, with 9 bases matching TRBD1. CDR3 length: 14 residues. Germline V CDR1 and CDR2: SEHNR, FQNEAQ (reference sequence). With 2 bases clipped from V and 8 bases from J, the junction kept 4 bases outside the gene matches. CDR3 in DNA: TGTGCCAGCAGCTTATACGGGACAGGGTATGAGCAGTTCTTC. Translated, it gives CASSLYGTGYEQFF.

This sequence joins TRBV7-8 and TRBJ2-7; D is perhaps TRBD1 (6 bases). Germline CDR1 reads SGHVS; CDR2 reads FQNEAQ. V was trimmed by 4 bases and J by 5 bases, leaving 15 bases between them. The CDR3 spans 14 residues. The chain's CDR3 is CASSSSDRFHEQYF. For the CDR3, the DNA is TGTGCCAGCAGCTCCTCCGACAGGTTCCACGAGCAGTACTTC.

The chain couples TRBV5-6 to TRBJ2-3; TRBD2 matches at 7 bases. CDR1 is SGHDT and CDR2 is YYEEEE in the germline V gene. The CDR3 length is 16 residues. The V segment lost 4 bases and the J segment 1 base; nucleotides outside the gene matches: 9. The chain's CDR3 is CASSGGTTPRTDTQYF. The CDR3 DNA reads TGTGCCAGCAGCGGTGGGACTACCCCTCGCACAGATACGCAGTATTTT.

This chain connects TRBV29-1 to TRBJ2-7; D unclear. Germline CDR1 SQVTM, CDR2 ANQGSEA. With 1 base removed from V and 2 bases from J, the gap between germline ends came to 15 bases. The CDR3 covers 15 residues. The CDR3 DNA sequence: TGCAGCGTTGAAGTTCGCCAGATCAATGCCTACGAGCAGTACTTC. It yields the protein CSVEVRQINAYEQYF.

In the case of this clone: A junction end diverges from the germline sequence, so it may reflect a read error. The same CDR3 can be traced to other DNA sequences in this sample. The rearrangement links TRBV6-5 to TRBJ1-6; 9 bases align to TRBD1. The germline V gene encodes CDR1 MNHEY and CDR2 SVGAGI. CDR3 length: 13 amino acids. CDR3 DNA: TGTGCCAGCAGAAGACAGGGGGATTCCCCCCTCCACTTT. Protein product: CASRRQGDSPLHF.